This T cell receptor beta chain was captured in a study of blood T cells in healthy people across ages. The CDR3 totals 15 residues. V gave up 6 bases and J gave up 0 bases, with 15 bases separating them. Germline assignment: CDR1 SGHTA and CDR2 FQGNSA. It was with a sample-barcoded 5' primer and a J-beta primer mix that a second PCR of roughly 7 to 11 cycles was run. TCRdb reprocessed the 5' RACE reads with MiXCR, giving one entry per CDR3 protein. Of some 760,000 distinct CDR3 sequences in the sample, approximately 25% were seen once. The sample was also linked to a second study, of T cells of mothers and their children. As reported in that work: Thymic selection, a shaping force on TCR recombination output, acts similarly in related and unrelated pairs.

This receptor was identified in a boy aged 5 to 17 in good health. The chain couples TRBV7-2 to TRBJ2-7; perhaps TRBD2 as D (5 bases). The sample comprised blood. The DNA of the CDR3 is TGTGCCAGCAGAGCGACGGGAAGCCGCTCCTACGAGCAGTACTTC. It translates to CASRATGSRSYEQYF. Full variable domain (remainder filled in from reference TRBV7-2 and TRBJ2-7): GAGVSQSPSNKVTEKGKDVELRCDPISGHTALYWYRQSLGQGLEFLIYFQGNSAPDKSGLPSDRFSAERTGGSVSTLTIQRTQQEDSAVYLCASRATGSRSYEQYFGPGTRLTVT.